The sequence of this T cell receptor (beta chain) was determined in a study of CD8+CD57+ T cells in acquired aplastic anemia. Study-wide context: Across the sorted CD4+ and CD8+ cells, DNA amounts averaged about 3.1 ug.

Notes on the study in general: Both patients and controls carried the same twenty-nine CD8+ CDR3 sequences.

Deletions cut 0 bases from V and 5 bases from J, with 4 bases between. This CDR3 is 12 amino acids long. Per germline, CDR1 SGDLS and CDR2 YYNGEE. As regards this clonotype: Its specificity is unknown.

CDR3 and TCR beta VDJ profiling relied on a genomic DNA template. TCRdb redid the calling of the reads with MiXCR, one entry per CDR3 protein. The sample holds 35,000 to 45,000 distinct CDR3 sequences, approximately 71% seen once. This receptor was taken from a human donor in good health, serving as a control. V and J are TRBV9 and TRBJ2-3; D is undetermined. The sample consisted of sorted CD4+, CD8+, or CD8+CD57+ T cells (not recorded which) from PBMCs. In DNA, the CDR3 is TGTGCCAGCAGCGTAGTGGGAGATACGCAGTATTTT. Translation: CASSVVGDTQYF.